This T cell receptor beta chain was sequenced in a study of tumor and adjacent non-tumor tissue in lung cancer. Whole-study results and caveats: Patients with more diverse tumor TCRs had worse survival. Top 100 clones took a larger repertoire share in normal lung.

About this clonotype: Antigen unknown.

TCRbeta libraries were built with three rounds of nested PCR, modified from ARM-PCR. TCRdb redid the calling of the multiplex PCR reads with MiXCR, one entry per CDR3 protein. The data contain fewer than 75,000 distinct CDR3 sequences, around 80% of them seen just once; the ten biggest clones take up 40% to 55%. This sample's RNA came from whole unsorted tissue. This non-tumor lung sample came from over 3 cm beyond the tumor edge. Chemotherapy-naive patients with new lung cancer underwent thoracic surgery in China, August–late 2014. The germline V and J ends were trimmed by 4 bases and 4 bases, with 17 bases remaining between them. The CDR3 loop spans 15 amino acids. The germline V gene has CDR1 SGHRS and CDR2 YFSETQ.

The clonotype originates from a man in his fifties or sixties with non-small cell lung cancer. The J gene is TRBJ2-5, the V gene TRBV5-1; D remains unclear. Material: distant non-tumor lung tissue. CDR3 protein: CASSREDGRLETQYF. CDR3 DNA: TGCGCCAGCAGCAGAGAGGACGGCCGTCTAGAGACCCAGTACTTC.